This T cell receptor (beta chain) was identified during a study of vaccination effects on CD4 cells after COVID-19. Study-level information: The median interval between the second dose and post-vaccine sampling was 72 days.

CDR3 length: 14 amino acids. With 4 bases clipped from V and 6 bases from J, the junction kept 4 bases outside the gene matches. The germline CDR1 and CDR2 sequences are SGHTA and FQGNSA. This table comes from immunoSEQ multiplex PCR, and its TCRdb copy is limited to in-frame clones, with some not included. The sample lists under 40,000 clones, approximately 75% occurring once. A remark on this clone: Its specificity is unknown.

Before sequencing, viral peptide pools were used by the ViraFEST assay to expand antigen-specific CD4+ T cells. It was after 10 days of culture that CD4+ T cells were isolated. It was two doses of either the BNT162b2 or mRNA-1273 vaccine that participants received. Previously uninfected by SARS-CoV-2, the vaccine recipients also showed negative nucleocapsid antibodies. This clonotype was sampled from a human donor who received a COVID-19 vaccine. V is TRBV7-2 and J is TRBJ1-4; 8 nucleotides line up with TRBD1. The sequencing used CD4+ T cells from PBMCs cultured with HCoV-229E spike peptides, collected after COVID-19 vaccination. The CDR3, as DNA: TGTGCCAGCAGCTACCGGGACAGGCATGAAAAACTGTTTTTT. Translation gives CASSYRDRHEKLFF.